A single sample gave rise to the 30 T cell receptor beta chains below, sequenced in a study of memory CD4+ T cells and cytomegalovirus serostatus. The sort gate was single viable CD3+CD4+CD8-CD45RO+ cells for memory CD4+ T cells. Data came from immunoSEQ multiplex PCR; TCRdb stores just in-frame clones and leaves some out. The profile shows nearly 50,000 clones, about three quarters of them singletons. Sample: memory CD4+ T cells from blood. Receptors were obtained from an adult in good health and CMV-seronegative.

The chain joins TRBV5-1 to TRBJ1-2; D unclear. The CDR3 spans 16 residues. Germline loops: CDR1 SGHRS, CDR2 YFSETQ. V lost 0 bases to trimming and J lost 0 bases, with 12 bases between them. DNA for the CDR3: TGCGCCAGCAGCTTGGCCTCACAAGCTACTAACTATGGCTACACCTTC. As protein: CASSLASQATNYGYTF.

The sample holds a few counts of this clone. V and J are TRBV18 and TRBJ1-6; a weak D match, TRBD1 (6 bases). CDR3 length: 14 amino acids. Germline loops: CDR1 KGHSH, CDR2 LQKENI. Deletions cut 8 bases from V and 7 bases from J, with 15 bases between. This CDR3 is CASRLTGQNSPLHF. The CDR3, as DNA: TGTGCCAGCCGCTTGACAGGACAAAATTCACCCCTCCACTTT.

V usage is TRBV11-2 and J usage is TRBJ2-3; D is undetermined. From germline, CDR1 is SGHAT and CDR2 FQNNGV. The CDR3 is 12 residues long. V gave up 3 bases and J gave up 3 bases, with 4 bases separating them. CDR3 residues: CASSFATDTQYF. The CDR3 DNA reads as TGTGCCAGCAGCTTTGCAACAGATACGCAGTATTTT.

The chain employs TRBV7-7 and TRBJ1-5, with TRBD1 identical over 7 bases. This CDR3 is 15 amino acids long. Per germline, CDR1 SSHAT and CDR2 FNYEAQ (reference sequence). V dropped 1 base and J dropped 4; count of bases not matched to a gene: 4. CDR3 sequence reads: CASSLEGQLNQPQHF. The CDR3 bases are TGTGCCAGCAGCTTAGAGGGACAGCTTAATCAGCCCCAGCATTTT.

This clone was found a few times. The chain has TRBV5-1 and TRBJ1-2; 10 bases match TRBD1. Trimming took 0 bases from V and 9 from J; bases not matched to a gene: 8. Germline loops: CDR1 SGHRS, CDR2 YFSETQ. This CDR3 has 15 residues. This CDR3 is CASSLAGTGEFRYTF. The CDR3 DNA follows: TGCGCCAGCAGCTTGGCCGGGACAGGGGAATTTCGCTACACCTTC.

The V call is TRBV5-1, the J call TRBJ2-5; D may be TRBD2 (6 bases). V shed 2 bases and J shed 9 bases, with 14 bases lying between them. The CDR3 loop spans 13 amino acids. The germline V gene has CDR1 SGHRS and CDR2 YFSETQ. DNA of the CDR3: TGCGCCAGCAGCTTAGGGGAGGAGGTGTCCCAGTACTTC. Amino acid sequence: CASSLGEEVSQYF.

The V and J genes are TRBV19 and TRBJ2-3; D unresolved. CDR1 LNHDA and CDR2 SQIVND come from the germline V gene (reference sequence). The germline V and J ends were trimmed by 3 bases and 0 bases, with 4 bases remaining between them. The length of the CDR3 is 13 residues. CDR3 in amino acids: CASSMTSTDTQYF. CDR3 in DNA: TGTGCCAGTAGTATGACCAGCACAGATACGCAGTATTTT.

This clone has only one observation. The chain recombines TRBV7-2 with TRBJ1-1; tentatively, D is TRBD1 (5 bases). The CDR3 length is 14 residues. Germline lookup yields CDR1 SGHTA and CDR2 FQGNSA. The V and J ends lost 3 bases and 1 base respectively, with 9 bases between them. In nucleotides, the CDR3 is TGTGCCAGCAGCTTGACAGCGGCGAACACTGAAGCTTTCTTT. It yields the protein CASSLTAANTEAFF. Full variable domain (outside the CDR3, taken from reference TRBV7-2 and TRBJ1-1): GAGVSQSPSNKVTEKGKDVELRCDPISGHTALYWYRQSLGQGLEFLIYFQGNSAPDKSGLPSDRFSAERTGGSVSTLTIQRTQQEDSAVYLCASSLTAANTEAFFGQGTRLTVV.

The gene calls are TRBV5-1 and TRBJ2-6; D gene unclear. Trimming removed 0 bases from V and 0 bases from J, with 7 bases in between. The CDR3 consists of 16 residues. CDR1 and CDR2 (germline): SGHRS, YFSETQ. CDR3 in amino acids: CASSLAASSGANVLTF. For the CDR3, the DNA is TGCGCCAGCAGCTTGGCGGCGAGCTCTGGGGCCAACGTCCTGACTTTC.

In this sample, this clone turned up a few times. V gene TRBV6-1 combines with J gene TRBJ1-2; TRBD1 matches 8 bases. The CDR3 totals 16 residues. The germline V gene has CDR1 MNHNS and CDR2 SASEGT. J gave up 4 bases and V 1 base, and 8 bases lay outside the gene matches. The CDR3 loop is CASSEVSRGRAYGYTF. The CDR3 coding sequence is TGTGCCAGCAGTGAAGTGTCCAGGGGGCGGGCCTATGGCTACACCTTC.

This clone was counted only a few times. The V and J genes are TRBV27 and TRBJ1-1; TRBD1 is a possible D gene (5 bases). The ends were cut back, 3 bases at V and 1 base at J, with 9 bases in the middle. The germline CDR1 and CDR2 sequences are MNHEY and SMNVEV (reference sequence). This CDR3 has 14 residues. The CDR3 bases are TGTGCCAGCAGTTTGAGAGGGGCGAACACTGAAGCTTTCTTT. Amino acid sequence: CASSLRGANTEAFF.

This chain uses TRBV15 with TRBJ2-1; D is undetermined. Germline CDR1 LNHNV, CDR2 YYDKDF (reference sequence). This CDR3 is 13 amino acids long. V dropped 0 bases and J dropped 16 bases, with 16 bases sitting between them. CDR3 sequence (DNA): TGTGCCACCAGCAGAGATAAGTCTAGTAACGATTTCTTC. Its translation is CATSRDKSSNDFF.

This chain connects TRBV5-4 to TRBJ2-7, with TRBD1 matching over 8 bases. V gave up 0 bases and J gave up 8 bases; unmatched junction bases: 1. The germline V gene has CDR1 SGHNT and CDR2 YYREEE (reference sequence). This CDR3 spans 12 amino acids. The CDR3: CASSLDRGKQYF. CDR3 coding DNA: TGTGCCAGCAGCTTGGACAGGGGGAAGCAGTACTTC.

The rearrangement uses TRBV2 and TRBJ1-2; D might be TRBD1 (5 bases). The length of the CDR3 is 13 residues. Germline values: CDR1 SNHLY, CDR2 FYNNEI. Trimming stripped 6 bases from V and 5 bases from J, with 13 bases between. The CDR3 loop reads CASRLGAGYGYTF. DNA for the CDR3: TGTGCCAGCAGACTTGGGGCAGGGTATGGCTACACCTTC.

The CDR3 protein is CAWRGGEGQLYNEQFF. The CDR3 coding sequence is TGTGCCTGGAGAGGCGGGGAGGGACAGCTCTACAATGAGCAGTTCTTC. The chain carries TRBV30 and TRBJ2-1; D may correspond to TRBD1 or TRBD2 (7 bases each). V was cut by 3 bases and J by 3 bases, with 18 bases left in between. CDR3 length: 16 amino acids. The germline V gene has CDR1 GTSNPN and CDR2 SVGIG (reference sequence).

This rearrangement joins TRBV18 to TRBJ1-1; D is perhaps TRBD1 (6 bases). CDR1 and CDR2 from the germline V gene are KGHSH and LQKENI. CDR3 length: 16 amino acids. Trimming shortened V by 2 bases and J by 1 base, and 14 bases separated the two germline ends. Here the CDR3 reads CASSPEAGASNTEAFF. CDR3 nucleotides: TGTGCCAGCTCACCAGAGGCAGGGGCGTCGAACACTGAAGCTTTCTTT.

This rearrangement joins TRBV10-3 to TRBJ1-4; the D gene is possibly TRBD1 (5 bases). The germline V gene has CDR1 ENHRY and CDR2 SYGVKD. This CDR3 region has 15 residues. Trimming pared 0 bases from V and 3 bases from J, leaving 8 bases between. The DNA for the CDR3 is TGTGCCATCAGTGAGTCCGGAGGGGCTAATGAAAAACTGTTTTTT. This gives the protein CAISESGGANEKLFF.

This clone was detected only a few times. The gene calls are TRBV5-4 and TRBJ2-7; 9 nucleotides line up with TRBD1. The CDR3 length is 15 residues. Germline V CDR1 and CDR2: SGHNT, YYREEE (reference sequence). Trimming at V came to 5 bases and at J to 0 bases, leaving 6 bases not matched to a gene. CDR3 in amino acids: CASSNRDRVSYEQYF. DNA of the CDR3: TGTGCCAGCAGTAACCGGGACAGGGTCTCCTACGAGCAGTACTTC.

The chain carries TRBV6-1 and TRBJ2-7; tentatively, D is TRBD1 or TRBD2 (5 bases each). There are 13 residues in the CDR3. V lost 8 bases and J 7 bases, leaving 18 bases between the germline ends. The germline gives CDR1 MNHNS, CDR2 SASEGT. The CDR3 sequence is CASQSRGTWEQYF. CDR3 in DNA: TGTGCCAGCCAATCCCGAGGGACGTGGGAGCAGTACTTC.

V is TRBV30 and J is TRBJ1-4; no clear D. The CDR3 is 13 residues long. Germline assignment: CDR1 GTSNPN and CDR2 SVGIG (reference sequence). Trimming cost V 3 bases and J 0 bases, with 5 bases left between them. CDR3 nucleotide sequence: TGTGCCTGGAGCCTCTCAACTAATGAAAAACTGTTTTTT. Its protein is CAWSLSTNEKLFF.

J is TRBJ2-1 and V is TRBV6-4; 15 positions agree with TRBD2. The V gene end was trimmed by 4 bases and the J gene end by 8 bases; junction bases not matched to a gene: 6. CDR1 is MRHNA, CDR2 SNTAGT, per germline. The CDR3 consists of 16 residues. In DNA, the CDR3 is TGTGCCAGCAGTGTTGGGACTAGCGGGGGGATGGATGAGCAGTTCTTC. This encodes CASSVGTSGGMDEQFF.

This clone was recorded once. This chain joins TRBV5-1 and TRBJ1-1, with D perhaps TRBD1 (6 bases). The CDR3 is made up of 15 amino acids. Per the germline V gene, CDR1 is SGHRS and CDR2 is YFSETQ. Trimming took off 4 bases at V and 5 bases at J, with 18 bases between the two ends. CDR3 in amino acids: CASSPKQGWVTEAFF. The DNA of the CDR3 is TGCGCCAGCAGCCCCAAACAGGGATGGGTTACTGAAGCTTTCTTT.

This chain connects TRBV11-2 to TRBJ1-1; D unclear. Germline V CDR1 and CDR2: SGHAT, FQNNGV. This CDR3 spans 12 amino acids. V was shortened by 4 bases and J by 11 bases, with 14 bases between the two germline ends. The CDR3 reads CASSSRAPTAFF. The CDR3 DNA is TGTGCCAGCAGCTCCCGGGCCCCAACGGCTTTCTTT.

The chain combines TRBV5-4 with TRBJ2-5, with 7 bases matching TRBD2. From germline, CDR1 is SGHNT and CDR2 YYREEE (reference sequence). Trimming at V came to 3 bases and at J to 0 bases, leaving 2 bases not matched to a gene. The CDR3 contains 14 residues. DNA of the CDR3: TGTGCCAGCAGCTCGGGGACTAACCAAGAGACCCAGTACTTC. This sequence encodes CASSSGTNQETQYF.

The rearrangement uses TRBV19 and TRBJ2-1, with TRBD2 matching 9 bases. CDR3 length: 15 amino acids. Per the germline V gene, CDR1 is LNHDA and CDR2 is SQIVND (reference sequence). After removal of 5 bases from V and 0 bases from J, the junction contained 2 bases not matched to a gene. CDR3 protein: CASSLAGSSYNEQFF. CDR3 bases: TGTGCCAGTAGTCTAGCGGGAAGCTCCTACAATGAGCAGTTCTTC.

The sample holds a few counts of this clone. The V and J genes are TRBV30 and TRBJ2-5, with D possibly matching TRBD2 (8 bases). CDR3 length: 15 residues. Trimming pared 5 bases from V and 5 bases from J, leaving 21 bases between. CDR1 and CDR2 (germline): GTSNPN, SVGIG (reference sequence). CDR3 residues: CAWHRGGQGGETQYF. For the CDR3, the DNA is TGTGCCTGGCACCGGGGGGGCCAGGGGGGCGAGACCCAGTACTTC.

The CDR3 reads CSVARDSGGEKLFF. Written as DNA, the CDR3 is TGCAGCGTTGCCAGGGATAGTGGGGGGGAAAAACTGTTTTTT. This chain joins TRBV29-1 and TRBJ1-4; D is perhaps TRBD1 (5 bases). Germline CDR1 is SQVTM and CDR2 is ANQGSEA. The CDR3 sequence is 14 residues long. Trimming took 4 bases from V and 8 from J, leaving 17 bases between them.

The CDR3 nucleotides are TGTGCCAGCAGCTCATGGGGGTCCGAGCAGTACTTC. Translating gives CASSSWGSEQYF. The V and J genes are TRBV11-2 and TRBJ2-7; the D call may be TRBD1 or TRBD2 (5 bases each). V was clipped by 4 bases and J by 6 bases, with 10 bases between them. Germline V gene lookup returns CDR1 SGHAT and CDR2 FQNNGV. This CDR3 is 12 amino acids long.

This chain joins TRBV29-1 and TRBJ2-1; TRBD2 is a possible D gene (5 bases). This CDR3 contains 14 residues. CDR1 SQVTM and CDR2 ANQGSEA come from the germline V gene. Trimming removed 7 bases from V and 8 bases from J, with 21 bases in between. Here the CDR3 reads CSGRREMNKDEQFF. The CDR3 nucleotides are TGCAGCGGTCGACGGGAAATGAACAAAGATGAGCAGTTCTTC.

V gene TRBV9 combines with J gene TRBJ1-2; D unresolved. V lost 0 bases and J 2 bases, leaving 8 bases between the germline ends. The CDR3 length is 14 residues. Germline assignment: CDR1 SGDLS and CDR2 YYNGEE. CDR3 in amino acids: CASSVGVSNYGYTF. The CDR3 DNA sequence: TGTGCCAGCAGCGTAGGGGTTTCAAACTATGGCTACACCTTC.